Listed below are T cell receptor beta chains from one sample, sequenced in a study of OX40 agonist ivuxolimab in advanced cancers. Assay used: immunoSEQ multiplex PCR; TCRdb lists only in-frame clones, some missing. The sample lists 75,000 to 95,000 clones, more than 75% seen once, with 4.5% to 5.5% in the top ten. Sequenced material: CD4+ or CD8+ T cells sorted from blood, taken in a trial of the OX40 agonist ivuxolimab. The origin of the receptors is an adult with an advanced solid tumor such as melanoma, head and neck, liver or kidney cancer. Both conserved end residues are part of each CDR3. Each record gives: J gene, clone size, D gene, V gene, CDR3 protein, CDR3 DNA. A D gene is named only where the DNA matches it firmly. Clone sizes are given selectively: once, few, many, or a class where the clone is expanded.

>TRBJ2-5|-|TRBD2|TRBV30
CAWSPWTSGRSQETQYF
TGTGCCTGGAGTCCCTGGACTAGCGGGAGGTCCCAAGAGACCCAGTACTTC
>TRBJ2-5|-|-|TRBV7-2
CASSSAETQYF
TGTGCCAGCAGCTCTGCAGAGACCCAGTACTTC
>TRBJ1-5|-|TRBD1|TRBV5-6
CASSLAGQGFNQPQHF
TGTGCCAGCAGCTTGGCGGGACAGGGGTTCAATCAGCCCCAGCATTTT
>TRBJ2-6|-|-|TRBV5-1
CASSLGGAGANVLTF
TGCGCCAGCAGCTTGGGGGGTGCTGGGGCCAACGTCCTGACTTTC
>TRBJ2-3|-|TRBD2|TRBV5-6
CASSRYTRAGTSGTDTQYF
TGTGCCAGCAGCCGATATACAAGAGCCGGGACTAGCGGCACAGATACGCAGTATTTT
>TRBJ1-2|-|-|TRBV23-1
CASPRQSDGYTF
TGCGCCAGCCCAAGACAGTCGGACGGCTACACCTTC
>TRBJ1-2|large|TRBD1|TRBV6-4
CASSRDRNYGYTF
TGTGCCAGCAGCCGGGACAGGAACTATGGCTACACCTTC
>TRBJ1-1|once|TRBD1|TRBV29-1
CSVEDTGAGTEAFF
TGCAGCGTTGAAGATACAGGGGCAGGGACTGAAGCTTTCTTT
>TRBJ1-1|-|-|TRBV5-1
CASSLVGGPNTEAFF
TGCGCCAGCAGCTTGGTTGGGGGGCCGAACACTGAAGCTTTCTTT
>TRBJ2-7|-|TRBD1|TRBV28
CASSLSTGAVYEQYF
TGTGCCAGCAGTTTATCAACAGGGGCCGTCTACGAGCAGTACTTC
>TRBJ2-2|few|-|TRBV1
CTRCLAFGGTGELFF
TGCACCCGCTGCTTAGCATTTGGGGGCACCGGGGAGCTGTTTTTT
>TRBJ1-3|-|TRBD1|TRBV27
CASSLSGAGQPGNTIYF
TGTGCCAGCAGTTTATCGGGGGCGGGACAGCCTGGAAACACCATATATTTT
>TRBJ1-2|-|-|TRBV11-2
CASSLFVGQENGYTF
TGTGCCAGCAGCTTATTCGTGGGGCAGGAGAATGGCTACACCTTC
>TRBJ2-7|-|-|TRBV27
CASTSRSSYEQYF
TGTGCCAGCACTAGCAGGAGCTCCTACGAGCAGTACTTC
>TRBJ2-7|-|-|TRBV2
CASSETALSSYEQYF
TGTGCCAGCAGTGAAACGGCCCTGAGCTCCTACGAGCAGTACTTC
>TRBJ1-2|-|-|TRBV9
CASSVGSGELRGYTF
TGTGCCAGCAGCGTAGGTTCAGGGGAGTTGAGGGGCTACACCTTC
>TRBJ1-5|-|TRBD1|TRBV28
CASRLGQGPAGKPQHF
TGTGCCAGCAGACTGGGACAGGGGCCCGCAGGGAAGCCCCAGCATTTT
>TRBJ1-5|-|-|TRBV19
CASSIRVGSQPQHF
TGTGCCAGTAGTATACGGGTGGGGAGCCAGCCCCAGCATTTT
>TRBJ2-5|-|-|TRBV11-2
CASSLGGQETQYF
TGTGCCAGCAGCTTAGGAGGCCAAGAGACCCAGTACTTC
>TRBJ2-3|-|-|TRBV7-3
CASSLQDTDTQYF
TGTGCCAGCAGCCTACAGGACACAGATACGCAGTATTTT
>TRBJ1-1|-|-|TRBV5-1
CASSPGLGGMAEAFF
TGCGCCAGCAGCCCAGGGTTAGGGGGAATGGCTGAAGCTTTCTTT
>TRBJ2-7|-|TRBD2|TRBV11-1
CASTASRREGGYEQYF
TGTGCCAGCACCGCGAGTAGGCGGGAGGGCGGGTACGAGCAGTACTTC
>TRBJ1-2|-|TRBD1|TRBV5-4
CASRSGTGGSDGYTF
TGTGCCAGCAGATCCGGGACAGGGGGTAGCGATGGCTACACCTTC
>TRBJ1-2|-|TRBD1|TRBV30
CAWSGQGLANYGYTF
TGTGCCTGGAGTGGACAGGGACTAGCGAACTATGGCTACACCTTC
>TRBJ2-7|-|TRBD2|TRBV11-3
CASSRASPGTSGPYYEQYF
TGTGCCAGCAGCAGGGCATCCCCGGGGACTAGCGGCCCCTACTACGAGCAGTACTTC
>TRBJ1-4|-|-|TRBV30
CAWSVWAGNEKLFF
TGTGCCTGGAGTGTATGGGCGGGTAATGAAAAACTGTTTTTT
>TRBJ1-4|-|-|TRBV29-1
CSVEYGAGNEKLFF
TGCAGCGTTGAATATGGTGCAGGGAATGAAAAACTGTTTTTT
>TRBJ2-6|-|TRBD2|TRBV9
CASSPLSGSRSGANVLTF
TGTGCCAGCAGCCCCCTTAGCGGGAGTCGATCTGGGGCCAACGTCCTGACTTTC
>TRBJ1-6|-|-|TRBV11-2
CASSLAGDGNSPLHF
TGTGCCAGCAGCTTAGCAGGGGACGGCAATTCACCCCTCCACTTT
>TRBJ2-2|-|-|TRBV28
CAARRGGTGELFF
TGTGCCGCGCGTAGAGGAGGAACCGGGGAGCTGTTTTTT
>TRBJ1-6|-|-|TRBV4-1
CASSQGASLSSYNSPLHF
TGCGCCAGCAGCCAAGGAGCCTCCCTGAGCTCCTATAATTCACCCCTCCACTTT
>TRBJ2-7|-|TRBD1|TRBV28
CASSYRDRGRREQYF
TGTGCCAGCAGTTACCGGGACAGGGGAAGGAGGGAGCAGTACTTC
>TRBJ1-6|-|-|TRBV6-4
CASSDGGANNSPLHF
TGTGCCAGCAGTGACGGCGGGGCCAATAATTCACCCCTCCACTTT
>TRBJ2-5|-|-|TRBV29-1
CSVGVNQETQYF
TGCAGCGTGGGCGTAAACCAAGAGACCCAGTACTTC
>TRBJ1-1|-|-|TRBV6-1
CASSDRPGETEAFF
TGTGCCAGCAGTGACCGCCCTGGGGAGACTGAAGCTTTCTTT
>TRBJ2-3|-|-|TRBV19
CASSRATDTQYF
TGTGCCAGTAGTAGGGCCACAGATACGCAGTATTTT
>TRBJ1-1|-|TRBD1|TRBV13
CASSLNIGATGGNTEAFF
TGTGCCAGCAGCCTCAATATAGGGGCGACAGGGGGGAACACTGAAGCTTTCTTT
>TRBJ1-1|-|-|TRBV5-1
CASSLPAATEAFF
TGCGCCAGCAGCTTGCCGGCAGCCACTGAAGCTTTCTTT
>TRBJ2-1|-|-|TRBV7-2
CASSLNALYNEQFF
TGTGCCAGCAGCTTAAACGCTCTCTACAATGAGCAGTTCTTC
>TRBJ2-5|once|TRBD1|TRBV30
CAWSQGTGRETQYF
TGTGCCTGGAGTCAAGGGACAGGGAGGGAGACCCAGTACTTC